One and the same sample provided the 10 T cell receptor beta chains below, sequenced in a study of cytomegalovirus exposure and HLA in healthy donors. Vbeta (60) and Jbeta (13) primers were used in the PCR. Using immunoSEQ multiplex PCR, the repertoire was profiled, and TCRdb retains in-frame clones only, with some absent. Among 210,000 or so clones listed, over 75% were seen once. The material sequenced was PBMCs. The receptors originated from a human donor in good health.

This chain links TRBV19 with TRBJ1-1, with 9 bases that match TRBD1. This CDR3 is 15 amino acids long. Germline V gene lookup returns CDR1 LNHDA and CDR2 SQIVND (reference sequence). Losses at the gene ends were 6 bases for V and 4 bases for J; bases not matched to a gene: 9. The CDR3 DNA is TGTGCCAGTAGCCCAGACAGGGGGAGGATCACTGAAGCTTTCTTT. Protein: CASSPDRGRITEAFF. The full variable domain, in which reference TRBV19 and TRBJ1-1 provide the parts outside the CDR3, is DGGITQSPKYLFRKEGQNVTLSCEQNLNHDAMYWYRQDPGQGLRLIYYSQIVNDFQKGDIAEGYSVSREKKESFPLTVTSAQKNPTAFYLCASSPDRGRITEAFFGQGTRLTVV.

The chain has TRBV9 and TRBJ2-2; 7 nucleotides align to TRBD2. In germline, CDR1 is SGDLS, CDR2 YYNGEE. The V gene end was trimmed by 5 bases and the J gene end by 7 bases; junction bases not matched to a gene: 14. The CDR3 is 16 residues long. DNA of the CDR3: TGTGCCAGCAGTACAGTGAGCGGGACGTTAATCGGGGAGCTGTTTTTT. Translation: CASSTVSGTLIGELFF.

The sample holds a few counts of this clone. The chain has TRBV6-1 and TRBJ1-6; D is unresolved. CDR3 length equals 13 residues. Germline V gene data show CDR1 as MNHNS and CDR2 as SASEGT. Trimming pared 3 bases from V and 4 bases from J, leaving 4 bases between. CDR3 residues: CASSDRYNSPLHF. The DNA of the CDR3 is TGTGCCAGCAGTGATCGGTATAATTCACCCCTCCACTTT.

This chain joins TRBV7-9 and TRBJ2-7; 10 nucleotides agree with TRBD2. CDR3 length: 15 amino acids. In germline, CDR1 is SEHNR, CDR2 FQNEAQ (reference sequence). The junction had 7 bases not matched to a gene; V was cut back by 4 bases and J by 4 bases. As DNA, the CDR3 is TGTGCCAGCAGCTCCCAACTAGCGGGACGTTACGAGCAGTACTTC. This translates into CASSSQLAGRYEQYF.

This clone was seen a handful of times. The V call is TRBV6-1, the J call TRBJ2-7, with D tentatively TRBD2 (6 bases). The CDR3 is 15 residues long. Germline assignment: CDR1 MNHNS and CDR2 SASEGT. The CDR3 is CTAATSWAGRDEQYF. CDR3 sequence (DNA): TGTACTGCCGCGACGAGCTGGGCGGGACGGGACGAGCAGTACTTC.

DNA for the CDR3: TGTGCCAGTAGTATAACAGGGATCACCGGGGAGCTGTTTTTT. Translating gives CASSITGITGELFF. V gene TRBV19 combines with J gene TRBJ2-2, with TRBD1 as a possible D gene (6 bases). V shed 2 bases and J shed 4 bases, with 8 bases lying between them. There are 14 residues in the CDR3. Germline values: CDR1 LNHDA, CDR2 SQIVND (reference sequence).

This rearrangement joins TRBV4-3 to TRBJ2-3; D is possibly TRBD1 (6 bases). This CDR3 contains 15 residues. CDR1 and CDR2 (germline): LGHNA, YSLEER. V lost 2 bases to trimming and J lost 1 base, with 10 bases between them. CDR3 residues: CASSQLQGGTDTQYF. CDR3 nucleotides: TGCGCCAGCAGCCAACTACAGGGCGGCACAGATACGCAGTATTTT.

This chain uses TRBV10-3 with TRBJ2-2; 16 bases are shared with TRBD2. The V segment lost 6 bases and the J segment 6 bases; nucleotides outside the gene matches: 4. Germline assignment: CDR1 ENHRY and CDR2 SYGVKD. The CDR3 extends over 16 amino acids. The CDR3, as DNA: TGTGCCATCAGGGGGACTAGCGGGAGGGTCGCCGGGGAGCTGTTTTTT. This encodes CAIRGTSGRVAGELFF.

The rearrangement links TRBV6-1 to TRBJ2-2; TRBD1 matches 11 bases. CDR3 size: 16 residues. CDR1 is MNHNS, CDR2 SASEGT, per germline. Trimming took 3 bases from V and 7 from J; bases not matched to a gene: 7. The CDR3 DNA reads TGTGCCAGCAGTGAGGGACAGGGGGGAGTCTACGGGGAGCTGTTTTTT. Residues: CASSEGQGGVYGELFF.

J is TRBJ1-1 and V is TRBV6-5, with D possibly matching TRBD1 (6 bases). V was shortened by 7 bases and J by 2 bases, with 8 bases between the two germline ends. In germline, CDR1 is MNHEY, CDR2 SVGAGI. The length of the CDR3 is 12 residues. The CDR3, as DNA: TGTGCCAGCATCAGGGGAAACACTGAAGCTTTCTTT. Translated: CASIRGNTEAFF.